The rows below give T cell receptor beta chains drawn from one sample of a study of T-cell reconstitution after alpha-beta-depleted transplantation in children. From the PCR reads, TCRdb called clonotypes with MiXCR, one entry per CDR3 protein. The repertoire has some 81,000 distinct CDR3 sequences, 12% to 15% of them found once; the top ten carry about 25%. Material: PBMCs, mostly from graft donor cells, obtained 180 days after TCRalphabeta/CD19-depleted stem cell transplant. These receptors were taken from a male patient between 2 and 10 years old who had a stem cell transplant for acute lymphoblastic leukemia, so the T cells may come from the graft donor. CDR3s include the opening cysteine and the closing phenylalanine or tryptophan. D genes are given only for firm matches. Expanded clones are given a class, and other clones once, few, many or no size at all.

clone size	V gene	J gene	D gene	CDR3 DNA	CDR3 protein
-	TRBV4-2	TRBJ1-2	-	TGTGCCAGCAGCCAAGCGGGCCGCCTTGGGGGTGGCTACACCTTC	CASSQAGRLGGGYTF
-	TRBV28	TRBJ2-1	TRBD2	TGTGCCACCTTCGGGACTAGGGGGAATGAGCAGTTCTTC	CATFGTRGNEQFF
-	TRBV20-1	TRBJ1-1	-	TGCAGTGCTAGAGCCGGGTCCCACACAGTCAACACTGAAGCTTTCTTT	CSARAGSHTVNTEAFF
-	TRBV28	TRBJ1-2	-	TGTGCCAGCAGCCTGCCGCCCCAAGGGAACTATGGCTACACCTTC	CASSLPPQGNYGYTF
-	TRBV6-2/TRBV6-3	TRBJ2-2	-	TGTGCCAGCAGTTACCCGGGGGCCCGGGAGCTGTTTTTT	CASSYPGARELFF
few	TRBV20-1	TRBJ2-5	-	TGCAGTGCTAGAAGGTCGGGGGTGGAGACCCAGTACTTC	CSARRSGVETQYF
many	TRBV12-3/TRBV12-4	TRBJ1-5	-	TGTGCCAGCAGTTTGGCAACACTCCGCAATCAGCCCCAGCATTTT	CASSLATLRNQPQHF
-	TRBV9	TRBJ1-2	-	TGTGCCAGCAGCGTAGACGGTCAGGGTTATGGCTACACCTTC	CASSVDGQGYGYTF
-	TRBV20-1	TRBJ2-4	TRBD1	TGCAGTGCGAGAACGACAGGGACCGGGTCCAAAAACATTCAGTACTTC	CSARTTGTGSKNIQYF
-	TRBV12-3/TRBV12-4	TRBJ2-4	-	TGTGCCAGCAGTTTAAGGTTGTCTCACATTCAGTACTTC	CASSLRLSHIQYF
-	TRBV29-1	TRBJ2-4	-	TGCAGCGTTGAACCACCCCAGGGGGAGGTGAACAAAAACATTCAGTACTTC	CSVEPPQGEVNKNIQYF
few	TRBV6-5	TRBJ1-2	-	TGTGCCAGCAGTTACTCATTGACACCCTATGGCTACACCTTC	CASSYSLTPYGYTF
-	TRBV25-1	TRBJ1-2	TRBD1	TGTGCCAGCTGCGACCCGGGACAGGGGGCCCTAATGGCCTTC	CASCDPGQGALMAF
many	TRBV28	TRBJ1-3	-	TGTGCCAGCAGTTTCGGCTCTGGAAACACCATATATTTT	CASSFGSGNTIYF
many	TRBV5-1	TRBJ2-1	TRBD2	TGCGCCAGCAGCTCACTGGGACTAGCGGGAGGGAATGAGCAGTTCTTC	CASSSLGLAGGNEQFF
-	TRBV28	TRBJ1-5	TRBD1	TGTGCCAGCAGAACCATCGGACAGGGACGTTTGCCCCAGCATTTT	CASRTIGQGRLPQHF
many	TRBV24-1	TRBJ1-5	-	TGTGCCACCAGTGGGGCAGGGGGCAATCAGCCCCAGCATTTT	CATSGAGGNQPQHF
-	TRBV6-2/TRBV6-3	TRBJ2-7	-	TGTGCCAGCAGCGCAACAAGGGGCTACGAGCAGTACTTC	CASSATRGYEQYF
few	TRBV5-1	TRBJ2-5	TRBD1	TGCGCCAGCAGCTGGGGACAGGGGGCGACGGAGACCCAGTACTTC	CASSWGQGATETQYF
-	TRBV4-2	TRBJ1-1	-	TGTGCCAGCAGCCAAGATCTAGGTGAAGCTTTCTTT	CASSQDLGEAFF
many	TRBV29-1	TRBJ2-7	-	TGCAGCGTTCCGGGACCTAGCTCCTACGAGCAGTACTTC	CSVPGPSSYEQYF
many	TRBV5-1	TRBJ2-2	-	TGCGCCAGCAGCCCGCCTACCGGGGAGCTGTTTTTT	CASSPPTGELFF
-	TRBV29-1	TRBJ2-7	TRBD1	TGCAGCGTGGGGGGGACAGGGAAAGCCTACGAGCAGTACTTC	CSVGGTGKAYEQYF
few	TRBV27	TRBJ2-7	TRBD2	TGTGCCAGCAGTTTCCGACTAGCGGGAGGGCCGTATCTCTACGAGCAGTACTTC	CASSFRLAGGPYLYEQYF
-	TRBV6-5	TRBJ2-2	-	TGTGCCAGCAGTTACGGCAGAACGAACACCGGGGAGCTGTTTTTT	CASSYGRTNTGELFF
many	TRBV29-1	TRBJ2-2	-	TGCAGCGTTGGGGGGAGTTACACCGGGGAGCTGTTTTTT	CSVGGSYTGELFF
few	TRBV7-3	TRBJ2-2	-	TGTGCCAGCAGCCTCATGGGGTACACCGGGGAGCTGTTTTTT	CASSLMGYTGELFF
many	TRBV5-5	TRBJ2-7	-	TGTGCCAGCAGCCCCTCGGACTACGAGCAGTACTTC	CASSPSDYEQYF
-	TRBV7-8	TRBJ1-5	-	TGTGCCAGAAACCGGGGAAATCAGCCCCAGCATTTT	CARNRGNQPQHF
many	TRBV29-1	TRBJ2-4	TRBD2	TGCAGCGTTGAAGTGGGGGGGTGGGTTCAGTACTTC	CSVEVGGWVQYF
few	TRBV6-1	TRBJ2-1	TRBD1	TGTGCCAGCTGCCCCCGGGACAGCCGACAGAATGAGCAGTTCTTC	CASCPRDSRQNEQFF
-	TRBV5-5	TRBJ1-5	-	TGTGCCAGCAGTCAGGAGGGGGTGATGAGCAATCAGCCCCAGCATTTT	CASSQEGVMSNQPQHF
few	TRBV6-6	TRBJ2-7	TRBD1	TGTGCCAGCAGCCAGACAGGGTTTGAGCAGTACTTC	CASSQTGFEQYF
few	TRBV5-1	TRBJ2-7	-	TGCGCCAGCAGCTTGCAGGGGACCTACGAGCAGTACTTC	CASSLQGTYEQYF
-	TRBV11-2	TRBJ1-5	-	TGTGCCAGCAGCTCCCGGGGTAAGGGCAATCAGCCCCAGCATTTT	CASSSRGKGNQPQHF
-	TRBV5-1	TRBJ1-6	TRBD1	TGCGCCAGCAGCTCGGGGACAGGGAGCCTTAGCTCCTATAATTCACCCCTCCACTTT	CASSSGTGSLSSYNSPLHF
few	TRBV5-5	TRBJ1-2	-	TGTGCCAGCAGCCCCCGGGTTGCCTCCGGGATGGATGGCTACACCTTC	CASSPRVASGMDGYTF
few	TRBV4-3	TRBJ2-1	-	TGCGCCAGCAGCCAAGCGATATGGACAAGAGACAATGAGCAGTTCTTC	CASSQAIWTRDNEQFF
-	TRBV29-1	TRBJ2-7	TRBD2	TGCAGCGCTCGGGGGGACCTAGGGGTCTACGAGCAGTACTTC	CSARGDLGVYEQYF
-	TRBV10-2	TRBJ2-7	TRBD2	TGCGCCAGCAGGGATTCTAGCGGCTACGAGCAGTACTTC	CASRDSSGYEQYF
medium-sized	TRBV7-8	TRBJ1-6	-	TGTGCCAGCAGCTTTAGCAGGGTGCCCCGATCGAATTCACCCCTCCACTTT	CASSFSRVPRSNSPLHF
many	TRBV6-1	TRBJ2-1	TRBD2	TGTGCCAGCAGTGAAGAAGCGGGAGGTGAGCAGTTCTTC	CASSEEAGGEQFF
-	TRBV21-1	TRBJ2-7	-	TGTGCCAGCAGCAAAGAATCGGGCAGGGGGAACGAGCAGTACTTC	CASSKESGRGNEQYF
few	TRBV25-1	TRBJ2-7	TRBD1	TGTGCCAGCAGTGATGATTGGACAGGAGCCTACGAGCAGTACTTC	CASSDDWTGAYEQYF
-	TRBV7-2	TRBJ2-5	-	TGTGCCAGCAGCTCATCCGACTTAGCCCAGTACTTC	CASSSSDLAQYF
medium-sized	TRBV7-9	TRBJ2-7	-	TGTGCCAGCAGCTCTCTCCCTCTAGGGGAGCAGTACTTC	CASSSLPLGEQYF